This TCR beta chain came from a study of OX40 agonist ivuxolimab in advanced cancers. The ends were cut back, 0 bases at V and 1 base at J, with 9 bases in the middle. CDR1 and CDR2 from the germline V gene are LGHNA and YSLEER. This CDR3 is 16 amino acids long. TCRdb's table, derived via immunoSEQ multiplex PCR, lists solely in-frame clones and lacks some. The data hold under 25,000 clones, with about 70% observed a single time. The clonotype originates from an adult with an advanced solid tumor such as melanoma, head and neck, liver or kidney cancer. The sample consisted of CD4+ or CD8+ T cells sorted from blood, taken in a trial of the OX40 agonist ivuxolimab. The chain carries TRBV4-3 and TRBJ2-2; D is unclear. The CDR3 DNA reads TGCGCCAGCAGCCAAGAGTGGGCAGGGAACACCGGGGAGCTGTTTTTT. Its protein product is CASSQEWAGNTGELFF.